These 10 T cell receptor beta chains share one sample of origin, sequenced in a study of neurological immune-mediated disorders. Using its own MiXCR run on the 5' RACE reads, TCRdb lists one record per CDR3 protein. Of about 62,000 distinct CDR3 sequences in the sample, less than 6% were seen once. The sample comprised PBMCs. The receptors here all came from a woman aged 50 to 65 with multiple sclerosis.

This clonotype was recorded at least ten times. V usage is TRBV6-2 or TRBV6-3 and J usage is TRBJ2-3, with a tentative D call TRBD2 (5 bases). Germline CDR1 reads MNHEY; CDR2 reads SVGEGT. This CDR3 is built from 16 residues. V lost 0 bases and J lost 2, with 12 bases in between. The CDR3 region is CASSYSSGDYTDTQYF. The CDR3 nucleotides are TGTGCCAGCAGTTACTCGTCGGGCGACTACACAGATACGCAGTATTTT.

The chain carries TRBV2 and TRBJ1-3; D not certain. Germline lookup yields CDR1 SNHLY and CDR2 FYNNEI. Trimming took off 4 bases at V and 0 bases at J, with 7 bases between the two ends. The CDR3 is made up of 14 amino acids. The CDR3 region is CASSAVSSGNTIYF. Here the CDR3 DNA reads TGTGCCAGCAGTGCTGTCAGCTCTGGAAACACCATATATTTT.

The V gene is TRBV29-1, the J gene TRBJ1-2; 7 nucleotides match TRBD1. V lost 1 base and J lost 4; bases outside the gene matches: 6. CDR1 is SQVTM and CDR2 is ANQGSEA in the germline V gene. The CDR3 runs to 14 residues. CDR3 amino acids: CSVEGQGIFYGYTF. CDR3 DNA sequence: TGCAGCGTTGAAGGACAGGGCATCTTCTATGGCTACACCTTC.

This clonotype was seen many times. The genes are TRBV2 and TRBJ2-7; D is undetermined. This CDR3 region has 12 residues. V shed 4 bases and J shed 6 bases, with 10 bases lying between them. Germline V gene sequence: CDR1 SNHLY, CDR2 FYNNEI. CDR3 residues: CASSVYGAEQYF. CDR3 in DNA: TGTGCCAGCAGTGTTTACGGAGCCGAGCAGTACTTC.

This clonotype was detected ten times or more. The rearrangement links TRBV20-1 to TRBJ2-7, with D perhaps given as TRBD1 or TRBD2 (6 bases each). The length of the CDR3 is 14 residues. Looked up from germline, CDR1 is DFQATT and CDR2 is SNEGSKA (reference sequence). Trimming stripped 0 bases from V and 5 bases from J, with 14 bases between. The CDR3 loop is CSARDLGGGDEQYV. The CDR3 DNA follows: TGCAGTGCTAGAGATCTAGGAGGGGGTGACGAGCAGTACGTC.

This clonotype was seen repeatedly, ten times or more. The V and J genes are TRBV7-6 and TRBJ2-7; D is possibly TRBD1 (5 bases). Deletions cut 3 bases from V and 3 bases from J, with 12 bases between. CDR3 length: 14 residues. Germline loops: CDR1 SGHVS, CDR2 FNYEAQ. CDR3 amino acids: CASSFSPTDYEQYF. The DNA of the CDR3 is TGTGCCAGCAGCTTTTCCCCGACAGACTACGAGCAGTACTTC.

This clonotype came up many times. The chain uses TRBV20-1 and TRBJ2-3; D is undetermined. Trimming shortened V by 0 bases and J by 8 bases, and 15 bases separated the two germline ends. This CDR3 has 14 amino acids. Germline V gene sequence: CDR1 DFQATT, CDR2 SNEGSKA (reference sequence). The CDR3 coding sequence is TGCAGTGCTAGAGATCTCCGGCTAGTTGGTACGCAGTATTTT. Translating gives CSARDLRLVGTQYF.

This clonotype occurred a few times. The junction departs from germline at one end; a sequencing error may be responsible. The V call is TRBV6-2 or TRBV6-3, the J call TRBJ1-5; D not certain. This CDR3 comprises 14 residues. Per the germline V gene, CDR1 is MNHEY and CDR2 is SVGEGT. The CDR3 sequence is CASSYSRLQQPQNF. CDR3 sequence (DNA): TGTGCCAGCAGTTACTCGAGACTACAGCAGCCCCAGAATTTT.

This clonotype turned up a few times. A read error may explain this, as a much larger clone is one base away. This sequence joins TRBV28 and TRBJ1-5; no clear D gene. The germline CDR1 and CDR2 sequences are MDHEN and SYDVKM. Trimming stripped 5 bases from V and 9 bases from J, with 11 bases between. The CDR3 consists of 12 residues. The CDR3 region is CASSLKIGPQHF. CDR3 bases: TGTGCCAGCAGTCTTAAGATCGGGCCCCAGCATTTT. Complete variable domain (other parts from reference TRBV28 and TRBJ1-5): DVKVTQSSRYLVKRTGEKVFLECVQDMDHENMFWYRQDPGLGLRLIYFSYDVKMKEKGDIPEGYSVSREKKERFSLILESASTNQTSMYLCASSLKIGPQHFGDGTRLSIL.

This clonotype was counted many times. V and J are TRBV7-2 and TRBJ2-5; no clear D. In germline, CDR1 is SGHTA, CDR2 FQGNSA. With 3 bases removed from V and 6 bases from J, the gap between germline ends came to 8 bases. There are 12 residues in the CDR3. As DNA, the CDR3 is TGTGCCAGCAGCTTCCGGCAGAAGACCCAGTACTTC. Translating it yields CASSFRQKTQYF. Filled out from reference TRBV7-2 and TRBJ2-5, the complete variable domain reads GAGVSQSPSNKVTEKGKDVELRCDPISGHTALYWYRQSLGQGLEFLIYFQGNSAPDKSGLPSDRFSAERTGGSVSTLTIQRTQQEDSAVYLCASSFRQKTQYFGPGTRLLVL.